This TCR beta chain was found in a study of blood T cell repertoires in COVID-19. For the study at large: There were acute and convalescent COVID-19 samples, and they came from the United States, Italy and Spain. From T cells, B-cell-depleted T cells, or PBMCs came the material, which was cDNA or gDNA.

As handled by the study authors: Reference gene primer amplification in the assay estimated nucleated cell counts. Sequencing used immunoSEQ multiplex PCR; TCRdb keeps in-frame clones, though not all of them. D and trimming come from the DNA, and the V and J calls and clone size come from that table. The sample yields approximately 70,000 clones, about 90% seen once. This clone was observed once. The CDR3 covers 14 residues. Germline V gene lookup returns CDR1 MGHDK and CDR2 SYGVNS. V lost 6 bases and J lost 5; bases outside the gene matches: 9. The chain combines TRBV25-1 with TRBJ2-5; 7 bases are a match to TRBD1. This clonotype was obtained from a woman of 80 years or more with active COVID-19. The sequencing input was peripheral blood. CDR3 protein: CASSLQGSWETQYF. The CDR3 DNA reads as TGTGCCAGCAGCCTACAGGGGAGTTGGGAGACCCAGTACTTC.